Sequencing of this T cell receptor (beta chain) was carried out in a study of T cells in Graves' hyperthyroidism and ophthalmopathy. It was RNA transcripts that yielded the amplified TCR beta CDR3 regions. The HTBI primer set was used in a first-round RT-PCR of the TCR CDR3. TCRdb reprocessed the multiplex PCR reads via MiXCR and lists one record per CDR3 protein. The repertoire holds hundreds of thousands of distinct CDR3 sequences, with 13% to 15% as singletons. Regarding the study as a whole: Patients with ophthalmopathy were separated from those with stable hyperthyroidism by a 13 V-J model.

The germline V gene encodes CDR1 KGHSH and CDR2 LQKENI. The CDR3 contains 13 residues. Trimming left V 1 base short and J 3 bases short, with 7 bases between. This clonotype occurred many times. Its antigen remains unknown. The sequenced material came from blood. The V call is TRBV18, the J call TRBJ2-7; D gene ambiguous. The receptor was isolated from a woman aged 18-35 years with Graves' hyperthyroidism. The CDR3 sequence: CASSPQRDYEQYF. The CDR3, as DNA: TGTGCCAGCTCACCACAAAGGGACTACGAGCAGTACTTC.